This TCR beta chain comes out of a study of cytomegalovirus exposure and HLA in healthy donors. Among the 120 or so subjects of the validation cohort, separate from the approximately 660-subject first cohort, were the donors. To note about this clone: Its antigen is as yet unknown.

Overall study results and limits: A few chains linked to CMV were shown in vitro to be specific for CMV antigens. It was found in a later analysis that first-cohort TCR clusters tended to co-occur in the 120 validation repertoires. Rare TCR sequences dominated, though some public TCRs recurred in many donors.

This CDR3 contains 15 residues. CDR1 LNHNV and CDR2 YYDKDF come from the germline V gene (reference sequence). The J segment lost 5 bases and the V segment lost 1 base, leaving 8 bases of the junction unmatched. Only in-frame clones appear in the TCRdb table, and some are missing; sequencing was by immunoSEQ multiplex PCR. The table has approximately 100,000 clones, about 90% seen once. The material sequenced was PBMCs. V usage is TRBV15 and J usage is TRBJ2-7; 7 bases are a match to TRBD2. This sequence originates from a man in his late teens or twenties in good health and CMV-seropositive. The CDR3 DNA reads TGTGCCACCAGCAGAGTGGGGGGGATTGGCAACGAGCAGTACTTC. This codes for CATSRVGGIGNEQYF.